The next 28 T cell receptor beta chains were all read from a single sample in a study of blood T cell repertoires in COVID-19. Using immunoSEQ multiplex PCR, the repertoire was profiled, and TCRdb retains in-frame clones only, with some absent. This table has approximately 97,000 clones, approximately 81% appearing once. The source material was peripheral blood. The source of these receptors is a man aged 55 to 70 with acute or convalescent COVID-19.

The chain joins TRBV5-6 to TRBJ2-7; 8 positions match TRBD1. J lost 4 bases, V lost 0 bases, and 6 bases had no gene match. CDR3 length equals 15 residues. The germline gives CDR1 SGHDT, CDR2 YYEEEE. As DNA, the CDR3 is TGTGCCAGCAGCTTGGTTTCCCAGGGGGCTTACGAGCAGTACTTC. It translates to CASSLVSQGAYEQYF.

The chain combines TRBV18 with TRBJ2-2; D gene ambiguous. The CDR3 is 15 residues long. V lost 4 bases and J 1 base, leaving 10 bases between the germline ends. Looked up from germline, CDR1 is KGHSH and CDR2 is LQKENI. This CDR3 is CASSLINMNTGELFF. Here the CDR3 DNA reads TGTGCCAGCTCACTTATTAATATGAACACCGGGGAGCTGTTTTTT.

This clone was seen a single time. V usage is TRBV10-3 and J usage is TRBJ2-5; D remains unclear. This CDR3 is built from 13 residues. The ends were cut back, 1 base at V and 2 bases at J, with 5 bases in the middle. Germline V gene sequence: CDR1 ENHRY, CDR2 SYGVKD. The CDR3 nucleotides are TGTGCCATCAGTGAGTACAGACAAGAGACCCAGTACTTC. Encoded protein: CAISEYRQETQYF.

In its sample, this clone was seen a few times. CDR3 bases: TGTGCCAGCTCACCGTACCAGGGGTGGGAGCAGTACTTC. It translates to CASSPYQGWEQYF. The V gene is TRBV18, the J gene TRBJ2-7, with D possibly matching TRBD1 (6 bases). Germline lookup yields CDR1 KGHSH and CDR2 LQKENI. Between the trimmed V and J ends, which lost 3 bases and 7 bases, there was a span of 13 bases. This CDR3 has 13 amino acids.

This clone has a single count. This chain connects TRBV28 to TRBJ1-2; 8 bases match TRBD1. CDR1 and CDR2 from the germline V gene are MDHEN and SYDVKM. The CDR3 is 17 amino acids. V trimming: 7 bases; J trimming: 3 bases; junction bases outside the gene matches: 16. The CDR3: CASTLRLFGTGDYGYTF. In DNA, the CDR3 is TGTGCCAGCACCCTTAGGCTGTTCGGGACAGGAGACTATGGCTACACCTTC.

The chain recombines TRBV4-3 with TRBJ2-5; TRBD1 matches 7 bases. Looked up from germline, CDR1 is LGHNA and CDR2 is YSLEER. CDR3 length equals 15 residues. J gave up 3 bases and V 1 base, and 5 bases lay outside the gene matches. The CDR3 sequence: CASSQGQGNEETQYF. In DNA, the CDR3 is TGCGCCAGCAGCCAAGGACAGGGCAATGAAGAGACCCAGTACTTC.

The CDR3 sequence is CASLRGAFSTDTQYF. In DNA, the CDR3 is TGTGCCAGCCTGCGGGGAGCGTTCAGCACAGATACGCAGTATTTT. The chain couples TRBV27 to TRBJ2-3, with D possibly matching TRBD2 (6 bases). The CDR3 spans 15 residues. CDR1 and CDR2 (germline): MNHEY, SMNVEV (reference sequence). Trimming took off 8 bases at V and 0 bases at J, with 15 bases between the two ends.

The chain carries TRBV10-2 and TRBJ2-7, with D possibly matching TRBD2 (5 bases). The CDR3 has 13 residues. Germline V CDR1 and CDR2: WSHSY, SAAADI. Trimming took 7 bases from V and 3 from J, leaving 13 bases between them. CDR3 nucleotide sequence: TGCGCCAGCAAGAGACTCCGGGACTACGAGCAGTACTTC. It is translated as CASKRLRDYEQYF.

This chain links TRBV2 with TRBJ1-2, with a weak D call TRBD1 (6 bases). The germline CDR1 and CDR2 sequences are SNHLY and FYNNEI. The length of the CDR3 is 13 residues. Trimming took off 6 bases at V and 6 bases at J, with 14 bases between the two ends. CDR3 sequence reads: CASREQGWDGYTF. The CDR3 bases are TGTGCCAGCAGAGAACAGGGTTGGGATGGCTACACCTTC.

The CDR3 region is CASRSGTGGTYEQYF. DNA of the CDR3: TGTGCCAGTAGATCCGGGACAGGGGGGACCTACGAGCAGTACTTC. The chain carries TRBV19 and TRBJ2-7, with 11 bases identical to TRBD1. V lost 6 bases, J lost 2 bases, and 6 bases stayed unmatched. Germline loops: CDR1 LNHDA, CDR2 SQIVND (reference sequence). CDR3 length: 15 amino acids.

The chain combines TRBV11-3 with TRBJ2-3, with 7 bases identical to TRBD1. V lost 7 bases to trimming and J lost 6 bases; unmatched junction nucleotides: 7. From germline, CDR1 is SGHNT and CDR2 YENEEA. This CDR3 is 13 amino acids long. The CDR3 is CASTKDRPDTQYF. The CDR3 bases are TGTGCCAGCACCAAGGACAGGCCGGATACGCAGTATTTT. Looking up the rest from reference TRBV11-3 and TRBJ2-3 gives the full variable domain: EAGVVQSPRYKIIEKKQPVAFWCNPISGHNTLYWYLQNLGQGPELLIRYENEEAVDDSQLPKDRFSAERLKGVDSTLKIQPAELGDSAVYLCASTKDRPDTQYFGPGTRLTVL.

The chain employs TRBV5-1 and TRBJ2-5; 7 positions agree with TRBD2. With 4 bases clipped from V and 5 bases from J, the junction kept 8 bases outside the gene matches. The CDR3 sequence is 14 residues long. Germline assignment: CDR1 SGHRS and CDR2 YFSETQ. CDR3 nucleotides: TGCGCCAGCAGCCCCCTGGGGAGGGAGGAGACCCAGTACTTC. It encodes CASSPLGREETQYF.

The chain uses TRBV18 and TRBJ2-5, with D maybe TRBD1 (5 bases). The CDR3 runs 14 residues. The V end lost 6 bases, the J end lost 0 bases, and 11 bases lay between the germline ends. CDR1 is KGHSH and CDR2 is LQKENI in the germline V gene. The CDR3 region is CASSPRQYQETQYF. The CDR3 region has the DNA TGTGCCAGCTCCCCGAGACAGTACCAAGAGACCCAGTACTTC.

The V call is TRBV2, the J call TRBJ2-7, with D perhaps TRBD2 (5 bases). The V gene lost 4 bases and the J gene lost 3 bases, with 7 bases spanning the gap. The CDR3 extends over 12 amino acids. In germline, CDR1 is SNHLY, CDR2 FYNNEI. For the CDR3, the DNA is TGTGCCAGCAGTGTCGAGGGCTACGAGCAGTACTTC. This translates into CASSVEGYEQYF. Using reference TRBV2 and TRBJ2-7 for the parts outside the CDR3, the full variable domain is EPEVTQTPSHQVTQMGQEVILRCVPISNHLYFYWYRQILGQKVEFLVSFYNNEISEKSEIFDDQFSVERPDGSNFTLKIRSTKLEDSAMYFCASSVEGYEQYFGPGTRLTVT.

V and J are TRBV11-3 and TRBJ1-1, with D possibly TRBD1 on 6 matching bases. Germline-derived CDR1 and CDR2 are SGHNT and YENEEA. The V gene lost 2 bases and the J gene lost 4 bases, with 11 bases spanning the gap. The CDR3 length is 14 residues. The CDR3 reads CASSLMQGFTEAFF. Written as DNA, the CDR3 is TGTGCCAGCAGCTTAATGCAGGGGTTCACTGAAGCTTTCTTT.

The rearrangement uses TRBV9 and TRBJ2-1, with D perhaps matching TRBD2 (7 bases). The CDR3 totals 16 residues. The V end lost 7 bases, the J end lost 7 bases, and 24 bases lay between the germline ends. Germline V gives CDR1 SGDLS, CDR2 YYNGEE. CDR3 region: CASGYSRGGGSNEQFF. The CDR3, as DNA: TGTGCCAGCGGTTACTCGCGGGGCGGGGGCTCTAATGAGCAGTTCTTC.

This clone was detected a few times. This rearrangement joins TRBV11-2 to TRBJ2-7; 12 bases agree with TRBD1. The germline gives CDR1 SGHAT, CDR2 FQNNGV. With 3 bases clipped from V and 7 bases from J, the junction kept 7 bases outside the gene matches. CDR3 length equals 15 residues. CDR3 coding DNA: TGTGCCAGCAGCTTCCCGGGACAGGGGGCGGGGGAGCAGTACTTC. This codes for CASSFPGQGAGEQYF. Full variable domain (rest looked up from reference TRBV11-2 and TRBJ2-7): EAGVAQSPRYKIIEKRQSVAFWCNPISGHATLYWYQQILGQGPKLLIQFQNNGVVDDSQLPKDRFSAERLKGVDSTLKIQPAKLEDSAVYLCASSFPGQGAGEQYFGPGTRLTVT.

This clone showed up just once. This chain links TRBV20-1 with TRBJ2-7; the match to TRBD1 covers 7 bases. The CDR3 is made up of 15 amino acids. Germline lookup yields CDR1 DFQATT and CDR2 SNEGSKA (reference sequence). J lost 2 bases, V lost 3 bases, and 10 bases had no gene match. CDR3 loop: CSASLGGVGPYEQYF. Here the CDR3 DNA reads TGCAGTGCTAGTTTAGGGGGCGTAGGTCCCTACGAGCAGTACTTC.

This clone was observed a single time. The chain carries TRBV5-8 and TRBJ2-5, with TRBD1 matching over 9 bases. Trimming at V came to 6 bases and at J to 1 base, leaving 7 bases not matched to a gene. This CDR3 spans 15 amino acids. Germline loops: CDR1 SGHTS, CDR2 YDEGEE. The CDR3 DNA follows: TGTGCCAGCACTCGCCTGGGACAGGGCCAAGAGACCCAGTACTTC. This encodes CASTRLGQGQETQYF.

V is TRBV7-2 and J is TRBJ2-7; possible D gene TRBD1, 6 bases. The germline gives CDR1 SGHTA, CDR2 FQGNSA. The CDR3 length is 15 residues. V gave up 5 bases and J gave up 1 base, with 15 bases separating them. The CDR3 DNA reads as TGTGCCAGCAGCCAACAGGGCCTGAGTTCCTACGAGCAGTACTTC. This gives the protein CASSQQGLSSYEQYF.

The chain combines TRBV5-5 with TRBJ2-7, with D possibly TRBD1 on 6 matching bases. The V gene lost 2 bases and the J gene lost 0 bases, with 18 bases spanning the gap. The germline gives CDR1 SGHKS, CDR2 YYEKEE (reference sequence). CDR3 length: 17 amino acids. DNA of the CDR3: TGTGCCAGCAGCTTTTCGTCAGGGGATAGGTTCTCCTACGAGCAGTACTTC. This codes for CASSFSSGDRFSYEQYF.

This chain joins TRBV28 and TRBJ1-2; D remains unclear. There are 14 residues in the CDR3. Germline lookup yields CDR1 MDHEN and CDR2 SYDVKM. Trimming stripped 6 bases from V and 8 bases from J, with 19 bases between. This CDR3 reads CASSTTGEVRGYTF. The CDR3 bases are TGTGCCAGCAGCACCACCGGGGAGGTGCGCGGCTACACCTTC.

This clone has a handful of counts. The chain carries TRBV18 and TRBJ2-3, with a weak D call TRBD1 (5 bases). V was clipped by 4 bases and J by 3 bases, with 14 bases between them. The CDR3 covers 15 residues. Germline V CDR1 and CDR2: KGHSH, LQKENI. CDR3 sequence (DNA): TGTGCCAGCTCACAACTCGCAAGGGGAACAGATACGCAGTATTTT. It specifies CASSQLARGTDTQYF. Full variable domain (missing parts from reference TRBV18 and TRBJ2-3): NAGVMQNPRHLVRRRGQEARLRCSPMKGHSHVYWYRQLPEEGLKFMVYLQKENIIDESGMPKERFSAEFPKEGPSILRIQQVVRGDSAAYFCASSQLARGTDTQYFGPGTRLTVL.

V gene TRBV15 combines with J gene TRBJ1-6; 7 nucleotides align to TRBD1. This CDR3 spans 19 amino acids. V trimming: 1 base; J trimming: 8 bases; junction bases outside the gene matches: 17. The V gene's germline CDR1 is LNHNV and CDR2 YYDKDF (reference sequence). The DNA for the CDR3 is TGTGCCACCAGCAGAGGAGACAGGGTTTCGTCCAGTTTACATTCACCCCTCCACTTT. Its translation is CATSRGDRVSSSLHSPLHF.

The chain has TRBV6-2 or TRBV6-3 and TRBJ1-5; 7 positions agree with TRBD1. The length of the CDR3 is 17 residues. V was clipped by 2 bases and J by 4 bases; unmatched bases: 11. Looked up from germline, CDR1 is MNHEY and CDR2 is SVGEGT. DNA for the CDR3: TGTGCCAGCAGTTACAACCTGGGGGCAGGGGGGAATCAGCCCCAGCATTTT. This encodes CASSYNLGAGGNQPQHF.

The rearrangement joins TRBV6-5 to TRBJ2-5; D remains unclear. This CDR3 region has 13 residues. The V and J ends lost 4 bases and 9 bases respectively, with 15 bases between them. CDR1 and CDR2 (germline): MNHEY, SVGAGI. For the CDR3, the DNA is TGTGCCAGCAGTTCTTGGCAATTGGCGGCCCAGTACTTC. Translating it yields CASSSWQLAAQYF.

This chain uses TRBV11-2 with TRBJ2-7; TRBD1 matches at 10 bases. The CDR3 is 17 amino acids. Germline V lookup: CDR1 SGHAT, CDR2 FQNNGV. Trimming removed 4 bases from V and 5 bases from J; junction bases left unmatched: 14. The CDR3 DNA sequence: TGTGCCAGCAGCTCGTATCCTTCCGGACAGGGGGTCCACGAGCAGTACTTC. This codes for CASSSYPSGQGVHEQYF.

The chain recombines TRBV5-1 with TRBJ2-5, with 8 bases matching TRBD2. The V segment lost 4 bases and the J segment 4 bases; nucleotides outside the gene matches: 3. Germline values: CDR1 SGHRS, CDR2 YFSETQ. This CDR3 is 13 amino acids long. The CDR3 coding sequence is TGCGCCAGCAGCCGTGCGGGAGGAGAGACCCAGTACTTC. Its translation is CASSRAGGETQYF.